This is a list of T cell receptor beta chains from one sample in a study of cytomegalovirus exposure and HLA in healthy donors. The assay was immunoSEQ multiplex PCR, and TCRdb's table has in-frame clones only and misses some. The data contain under 150,000 clones, under 90% of them seen just once; the ten biggest clones take up less than 3%. What was sequenced was PBMCs. These receptors were obtained from a male donor in good health and CMV-seronegative. Both conserved end residues are part of each CDR3. Size is stated for part of the rows, as once, few or many counts, or as a class when the clone is expanded.

clone_size: .
v_call: TRBV13
cdr3_aa: CASSFWTRIYEQYF

clone_size: .
v_call: TRBV18
cdr3_aa: CASSLDYLSTDTQYF

clone_size: once
v_call: TRBV2
cdr3_aa: CASSDGTGVQPQHF

clone_size: .
v_call: TRBV7-9
cdr3_aa: CASSRIAGGPYEQYF

clone_size: .
v_call: TRBV5-6
cdr3_aa: CASTGTGGIYEQYF

clone_size: .
v_call: TRBV6-5
cdr3_aa: CASSYALTGGYGYTF

clone_size: .
v_call: TRBV7-9
cdr3_aa: CASSLRGRFTQETQYF

clone_size: .
v_call: TRBV16
cdr3_aa: CASSTGEEEKLFF

clone_size: .
v_call: TRBV18
cdr3_aa: CASSPDGAYGYTF

clone_size: .
v_call: TRBV27
cdr3_aa: CASSGGQGLDGYTF

clone_size: .
v_call: TRBV28
cdr3_aa: CASSLSSGRANEQFF

clone_size: .
v_call: TRBV9
cdr3_aa: CASSVEVGTGVTQYF

clone_size: .
v_call: TRBV28
cdr3_aa: CASCGWGEVNQPQHF

clone_size: once
v_call: TRBV4-2
cdr3_aa: CASSQDLAGAPETQYF

clone_size: .
v_call: TRBV5-4
cdr3_aa: CASSLVGASYEQYF

clone_size: .
v_call: TRBV4-3
cdr3_aa: CASSQDTSYNEQFF

clone_size: .
v_call: TRBV28
cdr3_aa: CASRPGGNEQFF

clone_size: once
v_call: TRBV7-9
cdr3_aa: CASSEVGGATEAFF

clone_size: .
v_call: TRBV7-7
cdr3_aa: CASSSQRSAPYEQYF

clone_size: once
v_call: TRBV6-5
cdr3_aa: CASNYQDRGGYEQYF

clone_size: .
v_call: TRBV11-2
cdr3_aa: CASSSTSGEQFF

clone_size: .
v_call: TRBV19
cdr3_aa: CASSMVAEAYAQYF

clone_size: .
v_call: TRBV7-2
cdr3_aa: CASSLTRDGETQYF

clone_size: .
v_call: TRBV6-6
cdr3_aa: CASSFGQAYEQYF

clone_size: .
v_call: TRBV13
cdr3_aa: CASSYRDRGPGEAFF

clone_size: .
v_call: TRBV7-7
cdr3_aa: CASSRTTNTGELFF

clone_size: .
v_call: TRBV29-1
cdr3_aa: CSVSTGAGNEQFF

clone_size: .
v_call: TRBV19
cdr3_aa: CASSIDHGTSSYNEQFF

clone_size: once
v_call: TRBV4-2
cdr3_aa: CASSQGTGAGGYTF

clone_size: few
v_call: TRBV6-5
cdr3_aa: CASSYSTGRGNYGYTF

clone_size: .
v_call: TRBV29-1
cdr3_aa: CSVEALARYNEQFF

clone_size: .
v_call: TRBV14
cdr3_aa: CASSQRGQAVNGYTF

clone_size: .
v_call: TRBV10-3
cdr3_aa: CAISALEVEQYF